This T cell receptor (beta chain) stems from a study of shared clonotypes between healthy human individuals. Study outcomes and limitations: With a handful of donors compared, around 5% of naive CD4 clonotypes were shared. Larger estimated richness was generally seen in naive subsets than in memory subsets.

Germline CDR1 is SGHDT and CDR2 is YYEEEE. Trimming left V 1 base short and J 6 bases short, with 22 bases between. This CDR3 spans 18 amino acids. A remark on this clone: Its antigen is as yet unknown.

The assay was immunoSEQ multiplex PCR, and TCRdb's table has in-frame clones only and misses some. This sample has 2 million to 2.5 million clones, with nearly 97% found just once. Sequencing was performed on naive CD4+ T cells sorted from blood. Subset: CD45RA+ positively selected. This TCR was recovered from a man aged 18 to 29 in good health. This sequence joins TRBV5-6 and TRBJ1-4, with D possibly being TRBD1 (6 bases). CDR3 DNA: TGTGCCAGCAGCTTGCCCCGGGACACTGACCCTAGGCATGAAAAACTGTTTTTT. It translates to CASSLPRDTDPRHEKLFF.